The 6 T cell receptor beta chains below were found in one sample sequenced in a study of T and B cells in COVID-19 patients. Blood genomic DNA input for TRB amplification was about 240-550 ng. BIOMED2 TRB-A/B primer pools were used in multiplex TRB PCR. Using its own MiXCR run on the multiplex PCR reads, TCRdb lists one record per CDR3 protein. The sample yields about 8,400 distinct CDR3 sequences, 25% seen once. The source material was blood. Receptors originate from a human donor who had recovered from COVID-19.

Within the sample, this clonotype is medium-sized. This chain's CDR3 is CASSYSISGGETQYF. CDR3 DNA sequence: TGTGCCAGCAGTTACTCGATATCAGGGGGCGAGACCCAGTACTTC. This chain joins TRBV6-5 and TRBJ2-5; 8 positions agree with TRBD1. Trimming at V came to 0 bases and at J to 5 bases, leaving 5 bases not matched to a gene. This CDR3 comprises 15 residues. The germline gives CDR1 MNHEY, CDR2 SVGAGI.

This clonotype was recorded once. The V and J genes are TRBV11-1 and TRBJ2-7; D is undetermined. The ends were cut back, 5 bases at V and 3 bases at J, with 8 bases in the middle. The CDR3 length is 12 residues. Germline-derived CDR1 and CDR2 are SGHAT and FQDESV (reference sequence). CDR3 DNA sequence: TGTGCCAGCAGCGGTTATAGCTACGAGCAGTACTTC. Protein sequence: CASSGYSYEQYF.

This clonotype is categorized as medium-sized. CDR3 bases: TGTGCCAGCAGTTACGGCTTTGCGGGAGATCGGTTGTGGCTGGCAGATACGCAGTATTTT. The encoded protein is CASSYGFAGDRLWLADTQYF. The chain couples TRBV6-2 or TRBV6-3 to TRBJ2-3; 7 positions agree with TRBD2. Germline loops: CDR1 MNHEY, CDR2 SVGEGT. The trim removed 2 bases at V and 4 bases at J, leaving 21 bases unmatched. The CDR3 has 20 residues.

The genes are TRBV5-1 and TRBJ2-1, with D tentatively TRBD2 (6 bases). This CDR3 contains 16 residues. Trimming pared 3 bases from V and 5 bases from J, leaving 18 bases between. Germline V lookup: CDR1 SGHRS, CDR2 YFSETQ. The CDR3 is CASSSFGGTDHNEQFF. The CDR3 coding sequence is TGCGCCAGCAGCTCCTTCGGGGGAACGGACCACAATGAGCAGTTCTTC. Combining the CDR3 with reference TRBV5-1 and TRBJ2-1 gives the whole variable domain KAGVTQTPRYLIKTRGQQVTLSCSPISGHRSVSWYQQTPGQGLQFLFEYFSETQRNKGNFPGRFSGRQFSNSRSEMNVSTLELGDSALYLCASSSFGGTDHNEQFFGPGTRLTVL.

This clonotype is medium-sized (0.01 to 0.1%) in the sample. The chain combines TRBV11-1 with TRBJ2-7, with 11 bases that match TRBD2. The CDR3 loop spans 14 amino acids. CDR1 and CDR2 from the germline V gene are SGHAT and FQDESV (reference sequence). The V segment lost 5 bases and the J segment 7 bases; nucleotides outside the gene matches: 7. In nucleotides, the CDR3 is TGTGCCAGCAGCCCTAGACTAGCGGGAAGTGAGCAGTACTTC. Its protein is CASSPRLAGSEQYF.

Relative to its sample, this clonotype is medium-sized. The rearrangement uses TRBV27 and TRBJ2-1, with no clear D. The CDR3 runs 13 residues. V lost 1 base and J lost 7, with 8 bases in between. CDR1 MNHEY and CDR2 SMNVEV come from the germline V gene (reference sequence). The CDR3 loop is CASSLLQGNEQFF. In nucleotides, the CDR3 is TGTGCCAGCAGTTTATTACAAGGTAATGAGCAGTTCTTC.